These T cell receptor beta chains were read from a single sample in a study of glioma-infiltrating T cells after dendritic cell vaccination. The method was immunoSEQ multiplex PCR; TCRdb's version includes in-frame clones alone and lacks a portion of them. The table shows over 80,000 clones, with about 87% occurring only once. The material sequenced was blood, taken before dendritic cell vaccination. These receptors were taken from a human donor with glioblastoma. Each CDR3 is given with its conserved first and last residue. Fields, in order: D gene, V gene, J gene, clone size, CDR3 protein, CDR3 DNA. D genes are given only for firm matches. Expanded clones get a size class; other rows say once, few or many, or leave the size out.

>-|TRBV30|TRBJ1-1|-
CAWTRGWGTEAFF
TGTGCCTGGACACGGGGTTGGGGCACTGAAGCTTTCTTT
>-|TRBV27|TRBJ2-6|-
CASSPSSGANVLTF
TGTGCCAGCAGTCCGAGCTCTGGGGCCAACGTCCTGACTTTC
>-|TRBV14|TRBJ2-5|-
CASSQLLADQETQYF
TGTGCCAGCAGCCAATTGTTGGCAGACCAAGAGACCCAGTACTTC
>TRBD2|TRBV7-6|TRBJ2-1|-
CASSTGLLHGQFF
TGTGCCAGCAGCACGGGACTACTCCACGGGCAGTTCTTC
>TRBD1|TRBV5-1|TRBJ2-5|-
CASSPSGQERGTQYF
TGCGCCAGCAGCCCGAGTGGACAGGAAAGAGGGACCCAGTACTTC
>TRBD1|TRBV7-2|TRBJ2-2|-
CASSKGQMNTGELFF
TGTGCCAGCAGCAAGGGACAGATGAACACCGGGGAGCTGTTTTTT
>-|TRBV10-3|TRBJ1-6|-
CAISPRGLDSPLHF
TGTGCCATCAGCCCGCGGGGCCTGGATTCACCCCTCCACTTT
>TRBD1|TRBV27|TRBJ1-1|few
CASRSDRANTEAFF
TGTGCCAGCAGATCCGACAGGGCGAACACTGAAGCTTTCTTT
>-|TRBV7-9|TRBJ1-4|-
CASSFSGGYHNEKLFF
TGTGCCAGCAGCTTTTCCGGGGGTTACCACAATGAAAAACTGTTTTTT
>-|TRBV29-1|TRBJ1-1|-
CSVVAGTQNTEAFF
TGCAGCGTTGTGGCCGGGACACAGAACACTGAAGCTTTCTTT
>TRBD2|TRBV10-3|TRBJ2-1|few
CAVNAGLAYNEQFF
TGTGCCGTAAACGCCGGACTAGCCTACAATGAGCAGTTCTTC
>-|TRBV9|TRBJ2-7|-
CASSVDAGSSYEQYF
TGTGCCAGCAGCGTAGATGCGGGAAGCTCCTACGAGCAGTACTTC
>TRBD1|TRBV30|TRBJ1-5|-
CAWSVSRTGGLYSNQPQHF
TGTGCCTGGAGTGTATCTAGGACAGGGGGCCTTTATAGCAATCAGCCCCAGCATTTT
>TRBD2|TRBV5-1|TRBJ2-1|few
CASSLLADSYNEQFF
TGCGCCAGCAGCCTACTAGCGGACTCCTACAATGAGCAGTTCTTC
>TRBD1|TRBV11-3|TRBJ2-3|-
CASSPRTGGDTQYF
TGTGCCAGCAGCCCTCGGACAGGGGGAGATACGCAGTATTTT
>TRBD1|TRBV5-1|TRBJ2-7|-
CASSSGQGFYEQYF
TGCGCCAGCAGCTCGGGACAGGGCTTCTACGAGCAGTACTTC
>TRBD2|TRBV30|TRBJ2-1|-
CAWRAWSGRANNEQFF
TGTGCCTGGAGAGCCTGGAGCGGGAGGGCTAATAATGAGCAGTTCTTC
>-|TRBV30|TRBJ1-2|-
CAWSRQGYGYTF
TGTGCCTGGAGTAGGCAGGGGTATGGCTACACCTTC
>TRBD1|TRBV2|TRBJ1-1|-
CASRSRDRGNTEAFF
TGTGCCAGCAGAAGCCGGGACAGGGGGAACACTGAAGCTTTCTTT
>TRBD1|TRBV5-6|TRBJ2-1|-
CASSSSTGTAYNEQFF
TGTGCCAGCAGCTCTTCGACCGGGACAGCCTACAATGAGCAGTTCTTC
>-|TRBV5-1|TRBJ2-3|-
CASSPQGSSPDTQYF
TGCGCCAGCAGCCCCCAGGGGAGTTCCCCAGATACGCAGTATTTT
>-|TRBV5-6|TRBJ2-3|-
CASGSSGADTQYF
TGTGCCAGCGGGAGCTCCGGGGCAGATACGCAGTATTTT
>-|TRBV20-1|TRBJ1-2|once
CSASDGGGYTF
TGCAGTGCTAGCGATGGGGGCGGCTACACCTTC
>-|TRBV10-1|TRBJ2-7|-
CASSPTGTYEQYF
TGCGCCAGCAGCCCGACTGGTACCTACGAGCAGTACTTC
>-|TRBV19|TRBJ2-1|-
CASSLGGSLGGEQFF
TGTGCCAGTAGTCTCGGAGGCAGTCTCGGGGGTGAGCAGTTCTTC
>TRBD2|TRBV5-1|TRBJ2-5|-
CASSLGTSGGRETQYF
TGCGCCAGCAGCTTGGGGACTAGCGGGGGGCGAGAGACCCAGTACTTC
>-|TRBV5-4|TRBJ1-2|once
CASSYWDLRLYGYTF
TGTGCCAGCAGCTATTGGGACTTACGCCTCTATGGCTACACCTTC
>TRBD1|TRBV19|TRBJ1-5|-
CASSISGQGAQPQHF
TGTGCCAGTAGTATCTCGGGACAGGGGGCGCAGCCCCAGCATTTT
>TRBD2|TRBV2|TRBJ2-3|few
CASSVRGGSTDTQYF
TGTGCCAGCAGTGTCCGGGGGGGAAGCACAGATACGCAGTATTTT
>TRBD2|TRBV9|TRBJ2-3|-
CASSPLAGVGTDTQYF
TGTGCCAGCAGCCCTTTAGCGGGAGTAGGCACAGATACGCAGTATTTT
>-|TRBV5-1|TRBJ2-7|-
CASSLGNFAYEQYF
TGCGCCAGCAGCTTGGGAAATTTTGCCTACGAGCAGTACTTC
>-|TRBV9|TRBJ2-3|-
CASSVDLARGTDTQYF
TGTGCCAGCAGCGTAGACCTAGCGCGTGGCACAGATACGCAGTATTTT
>-|TRBV18|TRBJ2-3|-
CASSSGHNTDTQYF
TGTGCCAGCTCATCGGGACACAACACAGATACGCAGTATTTT
>TRBD2|TRBV18|TRBJ2-1|-
CASSPRTSGVYNEQFF
TGTGCCAGCTCACCCCGGACTAGCGGAGTCTACAATGAGCAGTTCTTC
>-|TRBV10-3|TRBJ2-1|-
CASSSGTSSYNEQFF
TGTGCCAGCAGTAGCGGCACGAGCTCCTACAATGAGCAGTTCTTC
>-|TRBV5-6|TRBJ2-7|-
CASSLTGPLPEQYF
TGTGCCAGCAGCTTGACAGGTCCCCTCCCCGAGCAGTACTTC
>-|TRBV30|TRBJ1-3|-
CAWSLVAGNTIYF
TGTGCCTGGAGTCTCGTCGCTGGAAACACCATATATTTT
>TRBD1|TRBV5-4|TRBJ1-2|-
CASSSGQGDYGYTF
TGTGCCAGCAGCTCGGGACAGGGGGACTATGGCTACACCTTC
>-|TRBV5-1|TRBJ2-5|once
CASSFTDPSETQYF
TGCGCCAGCAGCTTCACAGACCCCAGTGAGACCCAGTACTTC
>-|TRBV7-3|TRBJ2-5|-
CASSTSTGETQYF
TGTGCCAGCAGCACCTCGACAGGAGAGACCCAGTACTTC
>-|TRBV7-9|TRBJ2-7|-
CASSPRKPPYEQYF
TGTGCCAGCAGCCCGAGAAAGCCGCCCTACGAGCAGTACTTC
>TRBD2|TRBV25-1|TRBJ2-7|-
CASSGTSGGASEQYF
TGTGCCAGCAGTGGAACTAGCGGGGGGGCGAGTGAGCAGTACTTC
>TRBD2|TRBV6-5|TRBJ2-3|-
CASSSGREIHTQYF
TGTGCCAGCAGTTCAGGGCGGGAGATTCATACGCAGTATTTT
>TRBD1|TRBV28|TRBJ1-1|-
CASLGGTLNTEAFF
TGTGCCAGCCTAGGGGGCACATTGAACACTGAAGCTTTCTTT
>-|TRBV6-8|TRBJ2-1|-
CASPGDIGNEQFF
TGTGCCTCCCCAGGGGATATCGGCAATGAGCAGTTCTTC
>TRBD1|TRBV7-9|TRBJ2-5|-
CASSLALTGGETQYF
TGTGCCAGCAGCTTAGCGTTGACAGGGGGGGAGACCCAGTACTTC
>-|TRBV19|TRBJ1-2|-
CASRWAGIAYGYTF
TGTGCCAGTAGGTGGGCAGGGATCGCCTATGGCTACACCTTC
>TRBD1|TRBV28|TRBJ2-7|once
CASSPTTGAFDEQYF
TGTGCCAGCAGTCCGACGACAGGGGCCTTCGACGAGCAGTACTTC
>-|TRBV6-1|TRBJ2-3|-
CASSEAGGRGDTQYF
TGTGCCAGCAGTGAAGCGGGGGGGCGGGGAGATACGCAGTATTTT
>-|TRBV6-5|TRBJ1-2|-
CATWLNYGYTF
TGTGCCACCTGGCTTAACTATGGCTACACCTTC
>TRBD2|TRBV7-6|TRBJ2-2|-
CASSLGLAGGYTGELFF
TGTGCCAGCAGCTTGGGACTAGCGGGAGGGTACACCGGGGAGCTGTTTTTT